These T cell receptor beta chains were read from a single sample in a study of T cell responses to AZD1222 COVID-19 vaccine. Here immunoSEQ multiplex PCR was the method, and the copy in TCRdb shows in-frame clones only, minus some. The sample lists more than 90,000 clones, about 86% seen once, with under 20% in the top ten. Sequenced here: peripheral blood, sampled 28 days after the second AZD1222 dose. All receptors derive from an adult who received the AZD1222 COVID-19 vaccine. Both conserved end residues are part of each CDR3. The D gene is left open where the match is weak. The size field is filled for only some rows; it gives once, few, many or a size class.

TRBD1	.	TRBV24-1	TRBJ1-4	TGTGCCACCAGTGACAGACAGGGGGACGAAAAACTGTTTTTT	CATSDRQGDEKLFF
.	.	TRBV9	TRBJ1-4	TGTGCCAGCAGCGCTCGACATGCAACTAATGAAAAACTGTTTTTT	CASSARHATNEKLFF
.	.	TRBV7-8	TRBJ2-5	TGTGCCAGCAGCGTACCGGGACACCCGCGGGAGACCCAGTACTTC	CASSVPGHPRETQYF
.	.	TRBV27	TRBJ2-2	TGTGCCAGCAGTTTACGGGGTGTCGGGGAGCTGTTTTTT	CASSLRGVGELFF
TRBD2	.	TRBV5-4	TRBJ2-3	TGTGCCAGCAGCTTCAGAGCGGGAGTCGGCACAGATACGCAGTATTTT	CASSFRAGVGTDTQYF
.	once	TRBV14	TRBJ2-7	TGTGCCAGCAGCCAGGGCTACGTTCACGAGCAGTACTTC	CASSQGYVHEQYF
.	once	TRBV7-3	TRBJ2-1	TGTGCCAGCAGCTTAGGGGGGTACGAGCAGTTCTTC	CASSLGGYEQFF
.	.	TRBV9	TRBJ1-6	TGTGCCAGCAGCGTAGTGGACAATTCACCCCTCCACTTT	CASSVVDNSPLHF
TRBD1	.	TRBV19	TRBJ1-2	TGTGCCAGTAGTATAGGCGGACAGGAGGGCTACACCTTC	CASSIGGQEGYTF
.	.	TRBV6-5	TRBJ2-7	TGTGCCAGCAGTTACTCCGACGGATCCTACGAGCAGTACTTC	CASSYSDGSYEQYF